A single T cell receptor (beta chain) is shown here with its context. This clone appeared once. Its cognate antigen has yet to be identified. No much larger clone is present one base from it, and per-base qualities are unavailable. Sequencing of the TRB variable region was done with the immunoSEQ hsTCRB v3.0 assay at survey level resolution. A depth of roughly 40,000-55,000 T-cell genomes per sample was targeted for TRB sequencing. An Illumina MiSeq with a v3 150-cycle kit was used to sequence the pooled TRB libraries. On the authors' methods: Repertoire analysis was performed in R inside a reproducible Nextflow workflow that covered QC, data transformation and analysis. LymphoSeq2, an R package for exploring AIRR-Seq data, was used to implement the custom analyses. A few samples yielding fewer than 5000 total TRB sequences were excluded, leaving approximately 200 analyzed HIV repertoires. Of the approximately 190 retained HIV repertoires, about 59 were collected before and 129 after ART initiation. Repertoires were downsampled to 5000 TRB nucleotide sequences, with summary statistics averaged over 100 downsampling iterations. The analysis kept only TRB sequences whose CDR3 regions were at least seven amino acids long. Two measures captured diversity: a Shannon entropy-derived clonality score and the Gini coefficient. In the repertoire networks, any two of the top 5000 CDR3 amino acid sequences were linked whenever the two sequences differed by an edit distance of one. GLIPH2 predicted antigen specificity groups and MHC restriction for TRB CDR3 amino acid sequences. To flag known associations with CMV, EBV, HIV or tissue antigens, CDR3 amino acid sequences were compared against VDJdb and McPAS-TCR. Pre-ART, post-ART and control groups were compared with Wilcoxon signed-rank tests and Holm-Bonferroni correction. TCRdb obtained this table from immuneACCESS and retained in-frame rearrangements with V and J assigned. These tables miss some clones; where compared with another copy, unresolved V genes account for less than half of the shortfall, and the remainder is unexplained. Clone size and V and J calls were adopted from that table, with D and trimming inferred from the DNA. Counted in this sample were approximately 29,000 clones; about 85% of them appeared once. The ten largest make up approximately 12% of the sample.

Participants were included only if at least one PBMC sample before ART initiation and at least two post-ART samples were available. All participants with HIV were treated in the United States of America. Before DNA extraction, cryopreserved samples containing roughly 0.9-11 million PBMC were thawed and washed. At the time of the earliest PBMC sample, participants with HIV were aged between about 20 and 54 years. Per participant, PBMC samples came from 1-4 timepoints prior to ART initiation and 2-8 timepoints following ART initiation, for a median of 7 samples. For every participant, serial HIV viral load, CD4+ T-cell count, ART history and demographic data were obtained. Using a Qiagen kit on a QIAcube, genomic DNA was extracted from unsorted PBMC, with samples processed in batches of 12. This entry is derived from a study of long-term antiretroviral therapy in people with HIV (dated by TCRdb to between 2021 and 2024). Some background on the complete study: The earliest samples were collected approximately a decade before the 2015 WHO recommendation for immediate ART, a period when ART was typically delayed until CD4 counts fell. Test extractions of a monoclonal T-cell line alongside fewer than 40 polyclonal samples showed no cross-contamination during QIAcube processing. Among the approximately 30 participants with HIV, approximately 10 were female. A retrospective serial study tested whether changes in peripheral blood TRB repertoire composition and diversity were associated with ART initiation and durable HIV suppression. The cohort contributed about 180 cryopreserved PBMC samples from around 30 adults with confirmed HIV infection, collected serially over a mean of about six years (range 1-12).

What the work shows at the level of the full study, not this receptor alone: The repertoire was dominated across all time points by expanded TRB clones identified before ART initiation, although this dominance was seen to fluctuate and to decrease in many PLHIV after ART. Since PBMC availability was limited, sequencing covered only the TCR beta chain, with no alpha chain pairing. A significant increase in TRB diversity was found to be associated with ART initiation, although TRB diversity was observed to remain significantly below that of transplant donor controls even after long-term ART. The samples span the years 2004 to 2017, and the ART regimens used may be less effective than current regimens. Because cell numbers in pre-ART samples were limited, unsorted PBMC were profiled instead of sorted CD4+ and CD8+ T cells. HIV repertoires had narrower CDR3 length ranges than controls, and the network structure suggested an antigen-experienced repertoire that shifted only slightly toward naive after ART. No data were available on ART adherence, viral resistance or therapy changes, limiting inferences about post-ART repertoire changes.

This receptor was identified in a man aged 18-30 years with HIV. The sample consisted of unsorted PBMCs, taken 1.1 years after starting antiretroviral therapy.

At the DNA level, the sequence is TGCGCCAGCAGCCAAGTAGTTCAGACCTACAATGAGCAGTTCTTC. It encodes CASSQVVQTYNEQFF. The chain is assembled from TRBV4-3 and TRBJ2-1; the D gene cannot be named for sure. The CDR3 runs 15 amino acids, cysteine and phenylalanine included. Kept here is only the CDR3 DNA, which spans 45 bases and is read in frame from base 1. V loses 1 base, J loses 2 bases, and the germline ends lie 9 bases apart. In the germline V gene, CDR1 corresponds to LGHNA and CDR2 to YSLEER.